This T cell receptor (beta chain) emerged from a study of OX40 agonist ivuxolimab in advanced cancers. About the research overall: A diagnosis of hepatocellular carcinoma, melanoma, renal cell or head and neck cancer was present in dose-escalation patients. General observations from the study: CD8+ T cells (on average) carried more expanded clones than CD4+ T cells.

To note about this clone: The antigen remains unidentified.

V was shortened by 7 bases and J by 7 bases, with 8 bases between the two germline ends. The CDR3 contains 11 residues. The V gene's germline CDR1 is SNHLY and CDR2 FYNNEI. Sequenced by immunoSEQ multiplex PCR; TCRdb stores in-frame clones only, minus some. The table includes about 72,000 clones, around 85% detected once. This clonotype was obtained from an adult with an advanced solid tumor such as melanoma, head and neck, liver or kidney cancer. The chain joins TRBV2 to TRBJ2-1; D not resolved. Sequencing used CD4+ or CD8+ T cells sorted from blood, obtained in a trial of the OX40 agonist ivuxolimab. The CDR3 is CASKRLNEQFF. As DNA, the CDR3 is TGTGCCAGCAAGAGGTTGAATGAGCAGTTCTTC. The whole variable domain, remainder taken from reference TRBV2 and TRBJ2-1, is EPEVTQTPSHQVTQMGQEVILRCVPISNHLYFYWYRQILGQKVEFLVSFYNNEISEKSEIFDDQFSVERPDGSNFTLKIRSTKLEDSAMYFCASKRLNEQFFGPGTRLTVL.